Each of the 8 T cell receptor beta chains below was sequenced from the same sample in a study. TCRdb re-derived calls from the 5' RACE reads in MiXCR, one entry per CDR3 protein. Among tens of thousands of distinct CDR3 sequences listed, approximately 19% were seen once. Sequenced input: naive CD4+ T cells sorted from a lymph node. Documented subset: naive CD4+ T cells, CD4+CD45RA+CD25-. The receptor source for this set is a female donor with breast cancer.

The J gene is TRBJ1-4, the V gene TRBV28; D is ambiguous. CDR1 is MDHEN and CDR2 is SYDVKM in the germline V gene. CDR3 length: 14 residues. V lost 6 bases, J lost 6 bases, and 14 bases lay in between. CDR3 sequence: CASRKGSAHEKLFF. CDR3 nucleotides: TGTGCCAGCAGGAAGGGTTCGGCACATGAAAAACTGTTTTTT.

This clonotype was recorded a few times. This chain links TRBV7-2 with TRBJ2-4, with TRBD2 as a possible D gene (5 bases). The germline V and J ends were trimmed by 0 bases and 0 bases, with 12 bases remaining between them. CDR3 length: 17 residues. Per germline, CDR1 SGHTA and CDR2 FQGNSA. This CDR3 reads CASSLALGAVAKNIQYF. CDR3 in DNA: TGTGCCAGCAGCTTAGCGCTAGGAGCGGTAGCCAAAAACATTCAGTACTTC.

This clonotype was seen at least ten times. The chain recombines TRBV6-5 with TRBJ1-1; no clear D. With 6 bases removed from V and 9 bases from J, the gap between germline ends came to 11 bases. The CDR3 extends over 11 amino acids. Germline V gives CDR1 MNHEY, CDR2 SVGAGI. As DNA, the CDR3 is TGTGCCAGCAGCCACAACAATCAAGCTTTCTTT. Protein sequence: CASSHNNQAFF.

This clonotype appeared many times. The gene calls are TRBV20-1 and TRBJ1-1, with D possibly matching TRBD1 (5 bases). Germline loops: CDR1 DFQATT, CDR2 SNEGSKA (reference sequence). This CDR3 is built from 11 residues. Trimming removed 6 bases from V and 8 bases from J, with 13 bases in between. CDR3 loop: CSADTTGEAFF. In nucleotides, the CDR3 is TGCAGTGCGGACACCACAGGCGAAGCTTTCTTT.

For the CDR3, the DNA is TGCAGTGCTACTTTTTTGGGGGGCGGGGGCCCATACAATGAGCAGTTCTTC. The encoded protein is CSATFLGGGGPYNEQFF. The genes are TRBV20-1 and TRBJ2-1; D may be TRBD2 (7 bases). CDR3 length: 17 amino acids. Germline assignment: CDR1 DFQATT and CDR2 SNEGSKA (reference sequence). The V end lost 4 bases, the J end lost 4 bases, and 23 bases lay between the germline ends.

The rearrangement links TRBV6-1 to TRBJ2-2; the D gene is possibly TRBD2 (7 bases). This CDR3 spans 16 amino acids. In germline, CDR1 is MNHNS, CDR2 SASEGT. V was cut by 2 bases and J by 5 bases, with 15 bases left in between. The CDR3 spells CASSERGGARTGELFF. As DNA, the CDR3 is TGTGCCAGCAGTGAAAGGGGGGGAGCGAGGACCGGGGAGCTGTTTTTT.

The rearrangement links TRBV7-2 to TRBJ2-3; D possibly corresponds to TRBD2 (5 bases). This CDR3 is built from 15 residues. Deletions cut 1 base from V and 5 bases from J, with 13 bases between. The germline gives CDR1 SGHTA, CDR2 FQGNSA. The CDR3: CASSLDFSAGDTQYF. DNA for the CDR3: TGTGCCAGCAGCTTAGACTTTAGCGCAGGAGATACGCAGTATTTT.

In the case of this clonotype: Its ends do not fully match the called genes, so a read error is possible. The V gene is TRBV20-1, the J gene TRBJ2-7; tentative D call: TRBD2 (6 bases). The length of the CDR3 is 15 residues. The germline V gene encodes CDR1 DFQATT and CDR2 SNEGSKA (reference sequence). The CDR3 bases are TGCAGTGCTAGGGGGGGAGACACCGGCTTCTACGAGCCGTACTTC. Its translation: CSARGGDTGFYEPYF.